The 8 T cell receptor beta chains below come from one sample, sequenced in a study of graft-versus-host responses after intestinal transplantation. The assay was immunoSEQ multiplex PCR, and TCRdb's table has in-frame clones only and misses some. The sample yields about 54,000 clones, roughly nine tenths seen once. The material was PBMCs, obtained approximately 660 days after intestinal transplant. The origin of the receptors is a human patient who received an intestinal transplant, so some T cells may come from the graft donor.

CDR3 nucleotide sequence: TGTGCCAGCAGCTTGAGGGCCAGACTAGCGGGGCGACAAGAGACCCAGTACTTC. It translates to CASSLRARLAGRQETQYF. The V gene is TRBV5-8, the J gene TRBJ2-5; 11 bases match TRBD2. This CDR3 region has 18 residues. V was pared by 1 base and J by 2 bases, with 10 bases of the junction left unmatched. In germline, CDR1 is SGHTS, CDR2 YDEGEE. Complete variable domain (other parts from reference TRBV5-8 and TRBJ2-5): EAGVTQSPTHLIKTRGQQATLRCSPISGHTSVYWYQQALGLGLQFLLWYDEGEERNRGNFPPRFSGRQFPNYSSELNVNALELEDSALYLCASSLRARLAGRQETQYFGPGTRLLVL.

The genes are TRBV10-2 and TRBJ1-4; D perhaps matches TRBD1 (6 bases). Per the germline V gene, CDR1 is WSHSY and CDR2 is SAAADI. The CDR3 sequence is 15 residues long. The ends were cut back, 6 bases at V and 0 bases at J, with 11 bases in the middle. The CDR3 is CASRNGQPTNEKLFF. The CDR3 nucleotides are TGCGCCAGCAGGAATGGACAGCCAACTAATGAAAAACTGTTTTTT.

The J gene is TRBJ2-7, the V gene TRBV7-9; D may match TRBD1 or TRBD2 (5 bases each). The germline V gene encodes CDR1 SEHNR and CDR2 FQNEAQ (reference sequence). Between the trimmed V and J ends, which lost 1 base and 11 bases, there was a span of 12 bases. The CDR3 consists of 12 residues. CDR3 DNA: TGTGCCAGCAGCTTAGGCCCCGGGGCCAAGTACTTC. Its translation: CASSLGPGAKYF.

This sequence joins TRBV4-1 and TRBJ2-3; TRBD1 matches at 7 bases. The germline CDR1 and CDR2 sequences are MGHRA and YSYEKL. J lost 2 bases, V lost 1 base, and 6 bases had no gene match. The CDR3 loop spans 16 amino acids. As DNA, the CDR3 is TGCGCCAGCAGCCAAGGGGACAGCACGGTCACAGATACGCAGTATTTT. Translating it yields CASSQGDSTVTDTQYF.

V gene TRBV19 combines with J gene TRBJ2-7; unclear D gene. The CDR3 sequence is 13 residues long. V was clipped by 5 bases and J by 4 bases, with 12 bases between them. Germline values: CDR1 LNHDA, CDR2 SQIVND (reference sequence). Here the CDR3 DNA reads TGTGCCAGTAGTTTCCCCGGCACTTACGAGCAGTACTTC. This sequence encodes CASSFPGTYEQYF.

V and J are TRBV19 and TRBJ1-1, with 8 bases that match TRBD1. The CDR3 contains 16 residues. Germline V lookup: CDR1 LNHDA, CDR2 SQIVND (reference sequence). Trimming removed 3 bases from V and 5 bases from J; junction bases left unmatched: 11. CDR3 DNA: TGTGCCAGTAGTATCGCGAGTCAGGGGGCTTGGACTGAAGCTTTCTTT. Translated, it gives CASSIASQGAWTEAFF.

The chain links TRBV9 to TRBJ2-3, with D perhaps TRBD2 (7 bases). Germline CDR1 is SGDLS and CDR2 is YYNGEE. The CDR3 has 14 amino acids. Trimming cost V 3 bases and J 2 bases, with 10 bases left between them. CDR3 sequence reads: CASSGRGATDTQYF. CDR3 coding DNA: TGTGCCAGCAGCGGCCGGGGGGCCACAGATACGCAGTATTTT. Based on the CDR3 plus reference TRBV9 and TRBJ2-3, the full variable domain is DSGVTQTPKHLITATGQRVTLRCSPRSGDLSVYWYQQSLDQGLQFLIQYYNGEERAKGNILERFSAQQFPDLHSELNLSSLELGDSALYFCASSGRGATDTQYFGPGTRLTVL.

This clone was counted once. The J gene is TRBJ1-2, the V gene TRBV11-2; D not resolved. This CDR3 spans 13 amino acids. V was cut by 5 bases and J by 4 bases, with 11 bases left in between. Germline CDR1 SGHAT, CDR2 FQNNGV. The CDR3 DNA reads TGTGCCAGCAGCCTGGTTGGGTTCTATGGCTACACCTTC. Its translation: CASSLVGFYGYTF. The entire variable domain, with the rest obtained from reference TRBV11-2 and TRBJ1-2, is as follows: EAGVAQSPRYKIIEKRQSVAFWCNPISGHATLYWYQQILGQGPKLLIQFQNNGVVDDSQLPKDRFSAERLKGVDSTLKIQPAKLEDSAVYLCASSLVGFYGYTFGSGTRLTVV.